These T cell receptor beta chains were read from a single sample in a study of blood T cell repertoires in COVID-19. Using immunoSEQ multiplex PCR, the repertoire was profiled, and TCRdb retains in-frame clones only, with some absent. The sample consists of some 200,000 clones, approximately 90% of them appearing once. The sequenced sample was peripheral blood. The receptors come from a man aged 50 to 60 with acute or convalescent COVID-19. Both conserved end residues are trimmed from each CDR3. Each record gives: V gene, J gene, CDR3 protein.

V gene: TRBV11-2
J gene: TRBJ1-4
CDR3 protein: ASSSGTGGNGEKLF

V gene: TRBV5-1
J gene: TRBJ1-2
CDR3 protein: ASSLKGDYGYT

V gene: TRBV28
J gene: TRBJ1-2
CDR3 protein: ASSADRVNYGYT

V gene: TRBV24-1
J gene: TRBJ2-3
CDR3 protein: ATSGPPGGATDTQY

V gene: TRBV3-1/TRBV3-2
J gene: TRBJ1-2
CDR3 protein: ASSRQLSGQNYGYT

V gene: TRBV5-1
J gene: TRBJ2-1
CDR3 protein: ASSFRAASSYNEQF

V gene: TRBV5-1
J gene: TRBJ2-2
CDR3 protein: ASSSRGQGSTGELF

V gene: TRBV10-3
J gene: TRBJ2-3
CDR3 protein: AISSTLDVGSTDTQY

V gene: TRBV27
J gene: TRBJ2-7
CDR3 protein: ASSSGGSYEQY

V gene: TRBV15
J gene: TRBJ1-3
CDR3 protein: ATSRGLQVSGNTIY

V gene: TRBV23-1
J gene: TRBJ1-1
CDR3 protein: ASDSGLRVGDTEAF

V gene: TRBV6-5
J gene: TRBJ2-7
CDR3 protein: ASSDSGTGRREQY

V gene: TRBV7-8
J gene: TRBJ1-1
CDR3 protein: ASSDQGPGTEAF

V gene: TRBV27
J gene: TRBJ1-4
CDR3 protein: ASSLRGGTGFEKLF

V gene: TRBV18
J gene: TRBJ1-1
CDR3 protein: ASSPLGGTDTEAF

V gene: TRBV6-2/TRBV6-3
J gene: TRBJ1-4
CDR3 protein: ASSYSGRQRATNEKLF

V gene: TRBV30
J gene: TRBJ2-2
CDR3 protein: AWSTQGIGELF

V gene: TRBV7-9
J gene: TRBJ1-1
CDR3 protein: ASSFTGSTEAF

V gene: TRBV30
J gene: TRBJ1-1
CDR3 protein: AWNPGMNTEAF

V gene: TRBV2
J gene: TRBJ1-2
CDR3 protein: ASSVRLGYT

V gene: TRBV4-1
J gene: TRBJ1-1
CDR3 protein: ASSHLGAGDTEAF

V gene: TRBV7-9
J gene: TRBJ1-2
CDR3 protein: ASSLGTLYGYT

V gene: TRBV6-5
J gene: TRBJ2-1
CDR3 protein: ASIRQGLGNEQF

V gene: TRBV7-8
J gene: TRBJ1-2
CDR3 protein: ASSSHPGQGASGYT

V gene: TRBV5-1
J gene: TRBJ1-2
CDR3 protein: ASSLGGNYGYT

V gene: TRBV27
J gene: TRBJ2-3
CDR3 protein: ASSPGGPDTQY